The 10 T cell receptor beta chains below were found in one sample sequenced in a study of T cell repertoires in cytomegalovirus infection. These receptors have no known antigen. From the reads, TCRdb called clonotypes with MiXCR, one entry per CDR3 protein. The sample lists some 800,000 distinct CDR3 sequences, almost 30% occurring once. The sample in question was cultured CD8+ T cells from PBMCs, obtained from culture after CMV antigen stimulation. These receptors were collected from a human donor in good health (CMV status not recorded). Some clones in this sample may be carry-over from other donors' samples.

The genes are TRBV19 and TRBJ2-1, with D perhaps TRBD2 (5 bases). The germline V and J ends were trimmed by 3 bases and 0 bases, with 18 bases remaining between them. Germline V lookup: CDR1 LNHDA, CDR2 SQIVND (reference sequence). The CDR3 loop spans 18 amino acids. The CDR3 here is CASSIPSTEGRSYNEQFF. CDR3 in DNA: TGTGCCAGTAGTATCCCCTCCACCGAGGGCCGCTCCTACAATGAGCAGTTCTTC. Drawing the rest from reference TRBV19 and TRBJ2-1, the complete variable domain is DGGITQSPKYLFRKEGQNVTLSCEQNLNHDAMYWYRQDPGQGLRLIYYSQIVNDFQKGDIAEGYSVSREKKESFPLTVTSAQKNPTAFYLCASSIPSTEGRSYNEQFFGPGTRLTVL.

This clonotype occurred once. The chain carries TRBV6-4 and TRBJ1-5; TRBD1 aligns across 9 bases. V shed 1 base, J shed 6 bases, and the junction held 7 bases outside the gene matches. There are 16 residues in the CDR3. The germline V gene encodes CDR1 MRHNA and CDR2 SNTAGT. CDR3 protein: CASSDLQGAKGQPQHF. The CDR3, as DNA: TGTGCCAGCAGTGACTTACAGGGGGCTAAGGGTCAGCCCCAGCATTTT.

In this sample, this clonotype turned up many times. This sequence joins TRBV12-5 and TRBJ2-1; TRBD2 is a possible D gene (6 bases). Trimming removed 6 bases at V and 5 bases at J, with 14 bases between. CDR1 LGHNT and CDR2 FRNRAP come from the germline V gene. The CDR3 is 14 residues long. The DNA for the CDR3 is TGTGCTAGTGGCCGCCCGACTAGGCACAATGAGCAGTTCTTC. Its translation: CASGRPTRHNEQFF.

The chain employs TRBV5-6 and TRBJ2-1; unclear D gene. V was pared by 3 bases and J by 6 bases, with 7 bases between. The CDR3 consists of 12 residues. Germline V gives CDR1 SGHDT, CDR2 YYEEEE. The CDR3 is CASSWRSNEQFF. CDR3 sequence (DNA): TGTGCCAGCAGCTGGCGGTCCAATGAGCAGTTCTTC. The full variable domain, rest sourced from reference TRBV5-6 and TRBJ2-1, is DAGVTQSPTHLIKTRGQQVTLRCSPKSGHDTVSWYQQALGQGPQFIFQYYEEEERQRGNFPDRFSGHQFPNYSSELNVNALLLGDSALYLCASSWRSNEQFFGPGTRLTVL.

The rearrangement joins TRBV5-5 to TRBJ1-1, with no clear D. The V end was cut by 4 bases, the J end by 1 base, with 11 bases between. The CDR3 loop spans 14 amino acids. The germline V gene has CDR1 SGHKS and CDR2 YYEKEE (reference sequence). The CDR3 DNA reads TGTGCCAGCAGCCCCTCCGCCGCGAACACTGAAGCTTTCTTT. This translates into CASSPSAANTEAFF.

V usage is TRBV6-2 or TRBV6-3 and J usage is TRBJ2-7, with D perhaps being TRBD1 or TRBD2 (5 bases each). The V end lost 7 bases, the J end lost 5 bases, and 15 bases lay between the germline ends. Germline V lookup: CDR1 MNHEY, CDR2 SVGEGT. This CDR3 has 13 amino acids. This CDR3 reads CASTGRVGDEQYV. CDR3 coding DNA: TGTGCCAGCACGGGACGAGTCGGGGACGAGCAGTACGTC.

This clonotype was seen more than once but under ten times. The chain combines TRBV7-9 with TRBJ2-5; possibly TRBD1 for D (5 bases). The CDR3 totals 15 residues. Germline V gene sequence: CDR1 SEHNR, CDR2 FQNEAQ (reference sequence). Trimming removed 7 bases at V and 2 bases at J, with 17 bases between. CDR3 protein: CASTLGHALQETQYF. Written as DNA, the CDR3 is TGTGCCAGCACCCTAGGACACGCATTACAAGAGACCCAGTACTTC.

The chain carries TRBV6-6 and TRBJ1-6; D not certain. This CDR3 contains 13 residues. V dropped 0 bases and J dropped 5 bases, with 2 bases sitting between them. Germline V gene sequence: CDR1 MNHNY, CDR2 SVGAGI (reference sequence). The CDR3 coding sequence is TGTGCCAGCAGTTACTCGGATAATTCACCCCTCCACTTT. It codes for CASSYSDNSPLHF.

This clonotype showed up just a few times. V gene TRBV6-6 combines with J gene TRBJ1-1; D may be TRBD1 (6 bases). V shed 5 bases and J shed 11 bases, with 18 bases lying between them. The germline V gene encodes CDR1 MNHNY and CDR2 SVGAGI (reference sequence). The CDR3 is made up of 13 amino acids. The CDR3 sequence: CASSPWGTLEAFF. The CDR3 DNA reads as TGTGCCAGCAGTCCCTGGGGGACACTAGAGGCTTTCTTT.

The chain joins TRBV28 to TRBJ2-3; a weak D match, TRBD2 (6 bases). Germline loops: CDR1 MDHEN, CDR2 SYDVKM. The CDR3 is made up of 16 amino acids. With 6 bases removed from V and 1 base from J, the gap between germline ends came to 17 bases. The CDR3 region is CASSHGASVRTDTQYF. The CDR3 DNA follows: TGTGCCAGCAGCCACGGGGCTAGCGTTCGCACAGATACGCAGTATTTT.